This T cell receptor beta chain emerged from a study of T cells in Graves' hyperthyroidism and ophthalmopathy. Study findings and constraints: Blood also showed most of the thyroid clonotypes that were expanded above 0.001.

This clonotype was counted at least ten times. No antigen is known for it. The ends were cut back, 0 bases at V and 4 bases at J, with 14 bases in the middle. The CDR3 covers 16 residues. Germline V lookup: CDR1 SGHTA, CDR2 FQGNSA. Amplified TCR beta CDR3 regions came from RNA transcripts. When the TCR CDR3 underwent first-round RT-PCR, the HTBI primer set was used. Using its own MiXCR run on the multiplex PCR reads, TCRdb lists one record per CDR3 protein. Among fewer than 650,000 distinct CDR3 sequences listed, 11% to 15% were seen once. V and J are TRBV7-2 and TRBJ2-3; tentatively, D is TRBD1 (5 bases). The sequence came from a woman aged 25-40 years with Graves' hyperthyroidism that later progressed to Graves' ophthalmopathy. Sequenced material: blood. For the CDR3, the DNA is TGTGCCAGCAGCTTAGCGCTCAGTCAGGGCGCAGATACGCAGTATTTT. It translates to CASSLALSQGADTQYF.